The next 14 T cell receptor beta chains were all read from a single sample in a study of OX40 agonist ivuxolimab in advanced cancers. Method: immunoSEQ multiplex PCR; TCRdb's copy keeps in-frame clones and lacks some. The profile shows tens of thousands of clones, 82% of them singletons. Here the sequenced sample was CD4+ or CD8+ T cells sorted from blood, taken in a trial of the OX40 agonist ivuxolimab. The receptors shown here come from an adult with an advanced solid tumor such as melanoma, head and neck, liver or kidney cancer.

J is TRBJ1-5 and V is TRBV19, with D possibly matching TRBD1 (5 bases). Trimming cost V 7 bases and J 0 bases, with 13 bases left between them. Per germline, CDR1 LNHDA and CDR2 SQIVND (reference sequence). This CDR3 region has 15 residues. As DNA, the CDR3 is TGTGCCAGTAATCCGGACACCAATAGCAATCAGCCCCAGCATTTT. Encoded protein: CASNPDTNSNQPQHF.

The chain links TRBV5-4 to TRBJ2-4; a possible D gene is TRBD1 (5 bases). There are 16 residues in the CDR3. Germline CDR1 and CDR2: SGHNT and YYREEE (reference sequence). The V end lost 1 base, the J end lost 5 bases, and 16 bases lay between the germline ends. The CDR3 nucleotides read TGTGCCAGCAGCTTGTTACCGACAGACAAAGAAAACATTCAGTACTTC. Translating gives CASSLLPTDKENIQYF.

This clone was observed a few times. The rearrangement links TRBV12-5 to TRBJ2-1; 9 bases match TRBD2. This CDR3 comprises 15 residues. The germline CDR1 and CDR2 sequences are LGHNT and FRNRAP. With 6 bases clipped from V and 4 bases from J, the junction kept 7 bases outside the gene matches. The CDR3: CASGQSSGGYNEQFF. DNA of the CDR3: TGTGCTAGTGGCCAGAGTAGCGGGGGTTACAATGAGCAGTTCTTC. The variable domain in full, completed from reference TRBV12-5 and TRBJ2-1, reads DARVTQTPRHKVTEMGQEVTMRCQPILGHNTVFWYRQTMMQGLELLAYFRNRAPLDDSGMPKDRFSAEMPDATLATLKIQPSEPRDSAVYFCASGQSSGGYNEQFFGPGTRLTVL.

The chain uses TRBV30 and TRBJ1-1, with D possibly being TRBD1 (5 bases). The V gene's germline CDR1 is GTSNPN and CDR2 SVGIG (reference sequence). CDR3 length equals 12 residues. Trimming stripped 2 bases from V and 7 bases from J, with 11 bases between. Here the CDR3 reads CAWSSGTGEAFF. The CDR3 DNA is TGTGCCTGGAGTTCTGGGACTGGTGAAGCTTTCTTT.

This clone was counted once. The chain carries TRBV28 and TRBJ1-3; D unclear. The ends were cut back, 2 bases at V and 1 base at J, with 6 bases in the middle. Germline CDR1 is MDHEN and CDR2 is SYDVKM. The CDR3 contains 14 residues. CDR3 nucleotide sequence: TGTGCCAGCAGTTTAACGGGGTCTGGAAACACCATATATTTT. As protein: CASSLTGSGNTIYF. Drawing the rest from reference TRBV28 and TRBJ1-3, the complete variable domain is DVKVTQSSRYLVKRTGEKVFLECVQDMDHENMFWYRQDPGLGLRLIYFSYDVKMKEKGDIPEGYSVSREKKERFSLILESASTNQTSMYLCASSLTGSGNTIYFGEGSWLTVV.

This chain links TRBV5-5 with TRBJ2-5; TRBD2 aligns across 10 bases. This CDR3 is built from 14 residues. Germline V gives CDR1 SGHKS, CDR2 YYEKEE (reference sequence). The V and J ends lost 1 base and 5 bases, in that order; junction bases with no gene match: 2. CDR3 sequence: CASSLTSGAETQYF. The CDR3, as DNA: TGTGCCAGCAGCTTGACTAGCGGGGCGGAGACCCAGTACTTC.

This clone has just one count. CDR3 DNA: TGTGCCAGCTCACCAGTCACCGCGAACACTGAAGCTTTCTTT. Translating it yields CASSPVTANTEAFF. The V gene is TRBV18, the J gene TRBJ1-1; D gene uncertain. V was shortened by 2 bases and J by 1 base, with 8 bases between the two germline ends. Germline loops: CDR1 KGHSH, CDR2 LQKENI. This CDR3 has 14 residues.

This chain uses TRBV28 with TRBJ1-6, with 10 bases that match TRBD1. Per germline, CDR1 MDHEN and CDR2 SYDVKM. This CDR3 has 15 residues. V shed 10 bases and J 9 bases; nucleotides not matched to a gene: 12. This CDR3 is CATTKKDRGLSPLHF. DNA for the CDR3: TGTGCCACCACGAAAAAAGACAGGGGGCTTTCACCCCTCCACTTT.

The rearrangement joins TRBV4-1 to TRBJ2-5; TRBD1 matches at 8 bases. Per the germline V gene, CDR1 is MGHRA and CDR2 is YSYEKL. The V and J ends lost 5 bases and 1 base, in that order; junction bases with no gene match: 9. The CDR3 contains 16 residues. CDR3 sequence (DNA): TGCGCCAGCAGCGTAGGACAGGGAAGGATCCAAGAGACCCAGTACTTC. This translates into CASSVGQGRIQETQYF.

The chain recombines TRBV19 with TRBJ1-4, with 9 bases lining up with TRBD1. Per the germline V gene, CDR1 is LNHDA and CDR2 is SQIVND (reference sequence). The CDR3 is 15 residues long. V lost 2 bases to trimming and J lost 8 bases; unmatched junction nucleotides: 6. Written as DNA, the CDR3 is TGTGCCAGTAGTATAATAGGGACAGGGCGAGAAAAACTGTTTTTT. Residues: CASSIIGTGREKLFF.

V usage is TRBV2 and J usage is TRBJ1-1; 8 bases fit TRBD1. The CDR3 loop spans 13 amino acids. Germline V gene sequence: CDR1 SNHLY, CDR2 FYNNEI. The junction had 5 bases not matched to a gene; V was cut back by 5 bases and J by 6 bases. The CDR3 protein is CASSRQGRAEAFF. CDR3 sequence (DNA): TGTGCCAGCAGTCGACAGGGGCGGGCTGAAGCTTTCTTT.

This rearrangement joins TRBV6-1 to TRBJ1-5, with D possibly matching TRBD1 (5 bases). CDR3 length: 14 residues. Germline V CDR1 and CDR2: MNHNS, SASEGT. V lost 2 bases, J lost 3 bases, and 8 bases lay in between. In DNA form, the CDR3 reads TGTGCCAGCAGTGAAAGGGACGCCAATCAGCCCCAGCATTTT. Residues: CASSERDANQPQHF.

The CDR3 bases are TGTGCCAGCAGCCAAGTGGGGTCCGAGCAGTACGTC. Protein sequence: CASSQVGSEQYV. The chain recombines TRBV14 with TRBJ2-7; no clear D. With 1 base removed from V and 6 bases from J, the gap between germline ends came to 7 bases. Germline V gene sequence: CDR1 SGHDN, CDR2 FVKESK. The CDR3 runs to 12 residues.

This clone was seen more than once but under ten times. The rearrangement joins TRBV28 to TRBJ1-5; possible D gene TRBD1, 6 bases. The CDR3 contains 20 residues. Germline-derived CDR1 and CDR2 are MDHEN and SYDVKM. V was pared by 7 bases and J by 5 bases, with 33 bases between. The CDR3 region is CASNALSFSRQALKDQPQHF. CDR3 in DNA: TGTGCCAGCAATGCTCTCTCCTTCTCCCGACAGGCCCTTAAGGATCAGCCCCAGCATTTT.